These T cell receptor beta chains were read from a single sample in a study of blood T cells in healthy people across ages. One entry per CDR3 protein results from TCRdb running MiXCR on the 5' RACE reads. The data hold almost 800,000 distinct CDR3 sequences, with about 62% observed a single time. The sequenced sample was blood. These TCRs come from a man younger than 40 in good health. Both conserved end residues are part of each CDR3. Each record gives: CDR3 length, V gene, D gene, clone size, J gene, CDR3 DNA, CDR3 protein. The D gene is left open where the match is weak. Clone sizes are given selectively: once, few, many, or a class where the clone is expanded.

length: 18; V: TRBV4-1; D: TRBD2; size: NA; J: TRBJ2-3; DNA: TGCGCCAGCAGCCCTGGGACTAGCGGGGGAAGGGGCACAGATACGCAGTATTTT; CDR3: CASSPGTSGGRGTDTQYF
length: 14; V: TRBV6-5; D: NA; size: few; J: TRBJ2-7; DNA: TGTGCCAGCAGAGTCACAGGGGAGGCCTACGAGCAGTACTTC; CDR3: CASRVTGEAYEQYF
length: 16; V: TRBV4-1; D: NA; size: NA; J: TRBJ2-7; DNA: TGCGCCAGCAGCCAAGGCAGTATCGGGGCTCTCTACGAGCAGTACTTC; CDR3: CASSQGSIGALYEQYF
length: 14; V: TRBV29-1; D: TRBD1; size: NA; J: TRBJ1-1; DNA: TGCAGCGTTAGGCCGGGACAGGGTTTCACTGAAGCTTTCTTT; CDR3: CSVRPGQGFTEAFF
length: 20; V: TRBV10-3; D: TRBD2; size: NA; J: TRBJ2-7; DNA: TGTGCCATCAGTGTCGTCGGAGGACTAGCGGGGGGGCCGGTACGCTACGAGCAGTACTTC; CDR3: CAISVVGGLAGGPVRYEQYF
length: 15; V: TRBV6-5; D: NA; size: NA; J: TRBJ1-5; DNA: TGTGCCAGCAGTGAGCGTCCGGGACACGGGCAGCCCCAGCATTTT; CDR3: CASSERPGHGQPQHF
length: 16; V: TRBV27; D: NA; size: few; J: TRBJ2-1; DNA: TGTGCCAGCAGTCCAGAAGTGGACTTTACCTACAATGAGCAGTTCTTC; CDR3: CASSPEVDFTYNEQFF
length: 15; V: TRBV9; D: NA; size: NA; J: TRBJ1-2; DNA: TGTGCCAGCAGCGGGGGGCAATCTCTTAACTATGGCTACACCTTC; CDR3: CASSGGQSLNYGYTF
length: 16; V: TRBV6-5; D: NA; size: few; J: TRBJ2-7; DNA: TGTGCCAGCAGTTACTCAGCGAGTCAGGTCTCCTACGAGCAGTACTTC; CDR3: CASSYSASQVSYEQYF
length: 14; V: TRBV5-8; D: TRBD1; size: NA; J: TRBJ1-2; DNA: TGTGCCAGCAGTTTGAGAGACAGGGAATGGAGCTACACCTTC; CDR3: CASSLRDREWSYTF
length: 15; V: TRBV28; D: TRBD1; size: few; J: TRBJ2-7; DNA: TGTGCCAGCAGTTTGATGGGACAGGGGTCTTACGAGCAGTACTTC; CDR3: CASSLMGQGSYEQYF
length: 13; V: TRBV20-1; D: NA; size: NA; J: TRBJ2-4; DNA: TGCAGTGCTCGCAGTCTGGGGGAAAACATTCAGTACTTC; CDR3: CSARSLGENIQYF
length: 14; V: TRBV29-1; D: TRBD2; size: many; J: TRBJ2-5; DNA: TGCAGCGTTGGCCTAGCGGGAGGGCAGGAGACCCAGTACTTC; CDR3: CSVGLAGGQETQYF
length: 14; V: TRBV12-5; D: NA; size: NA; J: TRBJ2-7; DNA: TGTGCTAGTGGTACCCCAGGAATAGTCTACGAGCAGTACTTC; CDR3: CASGTPGIVYEQYF
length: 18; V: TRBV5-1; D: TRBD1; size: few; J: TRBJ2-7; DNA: TGCGCCAGCAGCTCCTACTTCCGGGACAGGGGTTCGAAGTCCGAGCAGTACTTC; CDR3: CASSSYFRDRGSKSEQYF
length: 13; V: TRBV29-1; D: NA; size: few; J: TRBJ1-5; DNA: TGCAGCGTTCGTTTAGCCCACAATCAGCCCCAGCATTTT; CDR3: CSVRLAHNQPQHF
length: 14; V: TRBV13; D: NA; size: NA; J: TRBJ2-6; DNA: TGTGCCAGCAGCTTAGCGGGTGGGGCCAACGTCCTGACTTTC; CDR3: CASSLAGGANVLTF
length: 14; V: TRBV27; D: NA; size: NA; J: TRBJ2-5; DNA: TGTGCCAGCAGTTTAATGGGTTTTCCAGAGACCCAGTACTTC; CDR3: CASSLMGFPETQYF